The clone carrying this T cell receptor (beta chain) has at least ten counts. Its antigen is unknown. Via MiXCR, TCRdb re-called the RT-PCR reads, giving one row per CDR3 protein. The table has hundreds of thousands of distinct CDR3 sequences, less than 10% seen once. The sample originates from a study of response to subunit inactivated influenza vaccine. Study results and limitations: A suggestion made by the authors is that each seasonal influenza vaccination recruits few new T cells.

Germline CDR1 reads SEHNR; CDR2 reads FQNEAQ (reference sequence). Unmatched junction bases numbered 9, after V lost 4 bases and J lost 0 bases. The CDR3 loop spans 16 amino acids. This receptor was taken from a man aged 50 to 69 who received an inactivated influenza vaccine. The specimen comprised PBMCs from blood, sampled less than 25 months after vaccination. The V call is TRBV7-9, the J call TRBJ2-7; 7 bases agree with TRBD2. CDR3 protein: CASSSERDLTSYEQYF. The CDR3 bases are TGTGCCAGCAGCTCGGAGCGGGACTTGACCTCCTACGAGCAGTACTTC.